Following are 23 T cell receptor beta chains from one sample sequenced in a study of blood T cell repertoires in COVID-19. Sequenced by immunoSEQ multiplex PCR; TCRdb stores in-frame clones only, minus some. The sample lists about 97,000 clones, approximately 92% occurring once. The sample was peripheral blood. The source of these receptors is a man aged 50 to 59 with active COVID-19.

The chain is built from TRBV19 and TRBJ1-5; D is ambiguous. This CDR3 has 15 residues. CDR1 is LNHDA and CDR2 is SQIVND in the germline V gene (reference sequence). V lost 6 bases, J lost 0 bases, and 12 bases lay in between. DNA for the CDR3: TGTGCCAGTAGCGGGGATCGCTCTAGCAATCAGCCCCAGCATTTT. Its translation is CASSGDRSSNQPQHF.

The J gene is TRBJ2-5, the V gene TRBV3-1 (or the pseudogene TRBV3-2), with D possibly TRBD2 on 7 matching bases. Germline assignment: CDR1 LGHDT and CDR2 YNNKEL (reference sequence). The CDR3 consists of 14 residues. Trimming removed 4 bases at V and 5 bases at J, with 14 bases between. The DNA of the CDR3 is TGTGCCAGCAGCCGGGGGGGCTCAGCGGAGACCCAGTACTTC. Amino acids: CASSRGGSAETQYF.

CDR3 sequence: CASSSGLAGAKQFF. The CDR3 DNA follows: TGTGCCAGCAGCTCCGGACTAGCGGGAGCTAAGCAGTTCTTC. This chain joins TRBV7-2 and TRBJ2-1; TRBD2 matches at 13 bases. CDR3 length: 14 amino acids. Per germline, CDR1 SGHTA and CDR2 FQGNSA. V lost 4 bases to trimming and J lost 11 bases; unmatched junction nucleotides: 5.

The chain employs TRBV7-9 and TRBJ2-7, with 7 bases lining up with TRBD1. The CDR3 length is 15 residues. V was pared by 1 base and J by 3 bases, with 6 bases of the junction left unmatched. The germline gives CDR1 SEHNR, CDR2 FQNEAQ (reference sequence). CDR3 in DNA: TGTGCCAGCAGCTTAGGGGACAGCCGGAGCTACGAGCAGTACTTC. Its protein is CASSLGDSRSYEQYF.

The chain uses TRBV9 and TRBJ2-7; 8 bases are shared with TRBD2. This CDR3 has 13 amino acids. The germline gives CDR1 SGDLS, CDR2 YYNGEE. V gave up 3 bases and J gave up 7 bases; unmatched junction bases: 6. CDR3 DNA sequence: TGTGCCAGCAGCGCGGGACTAGTGGGGGAGCAGTACTTC. It codes for CASSAGLVGEQYF.

The chain links TRBV7-9 to TRBJ2-4; D is undetermined. This CDR3 spans 14 amino acids. Per the germline V gene, CDR1 is SEHNR and CDR2 is FQNEAQ (reference sequence). The V gene lost 5 bases and the J gene lost 0 bases, with 8 bases spanning the gap. Here the CDR3 reads CASSRALAKNIQYF. DNA of the CDR3: TGTGCCAGCAGCCGCGCGCTAGCCAAAAACATTCAGTACTTC.

J is TRBJ1-6 and V is TRBV5-4; D gene ambiguous. CDR1 SGHNT and CDR2 YYREEE come from the germline V gene (reference sequence). The V end was cut by 3 bases, the J end by 10 bases, with 14 bases between. This CDR3 region has 14 residues. The DNA for the CDR3 is TGTGCCAGCAGCTCCGCGACCGCGGAGTCACCCCTCCACTTT. This gives the protein CASSSATAESPLHF.

This chain connects TRBV30 to TRBJ2-3; D gene ambiguous. Germline assignment: CDR1 GTSNPN and CDR2 SVGIG (reference sequence). The germline V and J ends were trimmed by 4 bases and 0 bases, with 8 bases remaining between them. The CDR3 totals 13 residues. The CDR3 spells CAWKAGSTDTQYF. Here the CDR3 DNA reads TGTGCCTGGAAAGCCGGGAGCACAGATACGCAGTATTTT.

The chain uses TRBV4-2 and TRBJ2-1; TRBD2 aligns across 9 bases. In germline, CDR1 is LGHNA, CDR2 YNFKEQ. The CDR3 spans 18 residues. V was pared by 2 bases and J by 4 bases, with 12 bases of the junction left unmatched. The chain's CDR3 is CASSQQPQLAGNYNEQFF. The CDR3 nucleotides read TGTGCCAGCAGCCAACAACCCCAACTAGCGGGCAATTACAATGAGCAGTTCTTC.

This chain connects TRBV3-1 (or the pseudogene TRBV3-2) to TRBJ2-3; 9 positions match TRBD2. V trimming: 3 bases; J trimming: 3 bases; junction bases outside the gene matches: 4. The CDR3 covers 15 residues. Germline CDR1 is LGHDT and CDR2 is YNNKEL (reference sequence). CDR3 nucleotides: TGTGCCAGCAGCCAGACTAGCGGCAGGACAGATACGCAGTATTTT. Residues: CASSQTSGRTDTQYF.

The chain recombines TRBV5-1 with TRBJ2-2; 7 nucleotides line up with TRBD2. CDR3 size: 13 residues. V dropped 4 bases and J dropped 5; count of bases not matched to a gene: 2. The germline gives CDR1 SGHRS, CDR2 YFSETQ. The CDR3 spells CASSTGGTGELFF. In DNA, the CDR3 is TGCGCCAGCAGCACGGGGGGAACCGGGGAGCTGTTTTTT.

This rearrangement joins TRBV7-2 to TRBJ1-2; maybe TRBD1 (6 bases). Per germline, CDR1 SGHTA and CDR2 FQGNSA. There are 13 residues in the CDR3. V was cut by 1 base and J by 5 bases, with 8 bases left in between. CDR3 residues: CASSLETGYGYTF. Here the CDR3 DNA reads TGTGCCAGCAGCTTAGAAACAGGGTATGGCTACACCTTC.

Only one count was recorded for this clone. CDR3 sequence (DNA): TGCAGCGTGGGGGGTCAGGAAGCTTTCTTT. Its translation is CSVGGQEAFF. The chain is built from TRBV29-1 and TRBJ1-1, with D possibly matching TRBD1 (5 bases). There are 10 residues in the CDR3. V was cut by 6 bases and J by 8 bases, with 10 bases left in between. Germline V gene data show CDR1 as SQVTM and CDR2 as ANQGSEA.

The J gene is TRBJ2-1, the V gene TRBV12-3 or TRBV12-4; tentative D call: TRBD2 (6 bases). Trimming shortened V by 5 bases and J by 8 bases, and 10 bases separated the two germline ends. This CDR3 region has 12 residues. CDR3 DNA sequence: TGTGCCAGCAGTCATCCGGGGGATGAGCAGTTCTTC. Residues: CASSHPGDEQFF.

The chain links TRBV5-1 to TRBJ1-1, with TRBD1 as a possible D gene (6 bases). V lost 3 bases, J lost 0 bases, and 15 bases lay in between. Germline V lookup: CDR1 SGHRS, CDR2 YFSETQ. The CDR3 is made up of 16 amino acids. CDR3 in DNA: TGCGCCAGCAGCTCAAGACGGGGGGCCATGAACACTGAAGCTTTCTTT. Translation: CASSSRRGAMNTEAFF. The variable domain in full, completed from reference TRBV5-1 and TRBJ1-1, reads KAGVTQTPRYLIKTRGQQVTLSCSPISGHRSVSWYQQTPGQGLQFLFEYFSETQRNKGNFPGRFSGRQFSNSRSEMNVSTLELGDSALYLCASSSRRGAMNTEAFFGQGTRLTVV.

This clone was counted a single time. The chain links TRBV12-3 or TRBV12-4 to TRBJ2-2, with D possibly being TRBD2 (5 bases). The CDR3 runs to 13 residues. Trimming took off 4 bases at V and 11 bases at J, with 14 bases between the two ends. In DNA form, the CDR3 reads TGTGCCAGCAGTTCCGGACTGGGCCAAGAGCTGTTTTTT. Its protein is CASSSGLGQELFF.

The rearrangement links TRBV10-1 to TRBJ2-3; maybe TRBD2 (5 bases). The V end lost 6 bases, the J end lost 2 bases, and 15 bases lay between the germline ends. Germline V gene data show CDR1 as WNHNN and CDR2 as SYGVQD (reference sequence). This CDR3 contains 15 residues. The CDR3 nucleotides are TGCGCCAGCAGACCCCCCGAGGGCCCCACAGATACGCAGTATTTT. This sequence encodes CASRPPEGPTDTQYF.

This chain uses TRBV2 with TRBJ2-1; 16 positions agree with TRBD2. Germline-derived CDR1 and CDR2 are SNHLY and FYNNEI. The CDR3 consists of 17 residues. The V gene end was trimmed by 6 bases and the J gene end by 4 bases; junction bases not matched to a gene: 6. Here the CDR3 reads CASRSPGLAGGYNEQFF. In nucleotides, the CDR3 is TGTGCCAGCAGGTCACCGGGACTAGCGGGAGGGTACAATGAGCAGTTCTTC.

The V call is TRBV19, the J call TRBJ2-1, with TRBD2 matching 14 bases. The CDR3 is made up of 16 amino acids. The germline CDR1 and CDR2 sequences are LNHDA and SQIVND (reference sequence). V shed 3 bases, J shed 6 bases, and the junction held 4 bases outside the gene matches. The CDR3, as DNA: TGTGCCAGTAGTATCCAGGGACTAGCGGGAGTCAATGAGCAGTTCTTC. It yields the protein CASSIQGLAGVNEQFF.

V usage is TRBV20-1 and J usage is TRBJ2-7; maybe TRBD2 (5 bases). The V gene lost 7 bases and the J gene lost 7 bases, with 14 bases spanning the gap. Germline V lookup: CDR1 DFQATT, CDR2 SNEGSKA (reference sequence). CDR3 length: 11 residues. The CDR3 region has the DNA TGCAGTGTTTATAGGGAGAGGGAGCAGTACTTC. Translation: CSVYREREQYF.

The J gene is TRBJ1-6, the V gene TRBV6-5; no clear D gene. Germline V lookup: CDR1 MNHEY, CDR2 SVGAGI. Trimming removed 5 bases from V and 6 bases from J, with 14 bases in between. The CDR3 spans 15 residues. In DNA form, the CDR3 reads TGTGCCAGCAGTATCCGTGGAGGAGGTAATTCACCCCTCCACTTT. Translation gives CASSIRGGGNSPLHF.

The CDR3 spells CASSVAANSGANVLTF. Here the CDR3 DNA reads TGTGCCAGCAGTGTAGCAGCAAATTCTGGGGCCAACGTCCTGACTTTC. The chain links TRBV2 to TRBJ2-6; D not resolved. The CDR3 has 16 residues. Germline lookup yields CDR1 SNHLY and CDR2 FYNNEI. V lost 4 bases, J lost 1 base, and 11 bases lay in between. The full variable domain, completed using reference TRBV2 and TRBJ2-6, is EPEVTQTPSHQVTQMGQEVILRCVPISNHLYFYWYRQILGQKVEFLVSFYNNEISEKSEIFDDQFSVERPDGSNFTLKIRSTKLEDSAMYFCASSVAANSGANVLTFGAGSRLTVL.

The chain links TRBV30 to TRBJ2-3; tentatively, D is TRBD2 (6 bases). Trimming took 2 bases from V and 3 from J, leaving 18 bases between them. This CDR3 spans 16 amino acids. Germline-derived CDR1 and CDR2 are GTSNPN and SVGIG (reference sequence). CDR3 loop: CAWSLLRDSATDTQYF. CDR3 sequence (DNA): TGTGCCTGGAGTCTCCTTCGGGACTCGGCAACAGATACGCAGTATTTT. Full variable domain (missing parts from reference TRBV30 and TRBJ2-3): SQTIHQWPATLVQPVGSPLSLECTVEGTSNPNLYWYRQAAGRGLQLLFYSVGIGQISSEVPQNLSASRPQDRQFILSSKKLLLSDSGFYLCAWSLLRDSATDTQYFGPGTRLTVL.